The 31 T cell receptor beta chains below all came from one sample that was sequenced in a study of long-term antiretroviral therapy in people with HIV. Researchers report immunoSEQ v3.0 was run at survey level. Libraries were prepared by immunoSEQ multiplex PCR; TCRdb keeps only in-frame clonotypes and omits some of them. The sample holds 25,000 to 35,000 clones; about 90% are singletons and the top ten take around 3.3%. The sample consisted of unsorted PBMCs, taken 1.8 years after starting antiretroviral therapy. These TCRs come from a woman under 30 with HIV.

Only a few counts were recorded for this clone. This sample also contains other DNA sequences that code for the same CDR3. The chain combines TRBV7-2 with TRBJ2-1, with 10 bases that match TRBD2. Germline V lookup: CDR1 SGHTA, CDR2 FQGNSA. There are 15 residues in the CDR3. With 0 bases clipped from V and 4 bases from J, the junction kept 0 bases outside the gene matches. The DNA for the CDR3 is TGTGCCAGCAGCTTAGCAGCGGGAGGGTACAATGAGCAGTTCTTC. Its translation: CASSLAAGGYNEQFF.

The sample holds a few counts of this clone. The CDR3 reads CASSQDFSQPQHF. CDR3 DNA: TGCGCCAGCAGCCAAGATTTTTCCCAGCCCCAGCATTTT. The V and J genes are TRBV4-3 and TRBJ1-5; D is undetermined. In germline, CDR1 is LGHNA, CDR2 YSLEER. The length of the CDR3 is 13 residues. The V and J ends lost 0 bases and 7 bases respectively, with 7 bases between them.

The V and J genes are TRBV2 and TRBJ2-2; a possible D gene is TRBD2 (5 bases). The CDR3 runs 15 residues. The V end was cut by 1 base, the J end by 5 bases, with 11 bases between. Germline CDR1 is SNHLY and CDR2 is FYNNEI. The CDR3 DNA sequence: TGTGCCAGCAGTGAAGTGCGAGGCGGGACCGGGGAGCTGTTTTTT. It yields the protein CASSEVRGGTGELFF.

Written as DNA, the CDR3 is TGTGCCAGCAGTTCCCAATTGGGGGAATTAATGGGGTCTGGGGCCAACGTCCTGACTTTC. Amino acid sequence: CASSSQLGELMGSGANVLTF. The chain combines TRBV28 with TRBJ2-6, with D perhaps being TRBD1 or TRBD2 (5 bases each). The CDR3 loop spans 20 amino acids. Germline values: CDR1 MDHEN, CDR2 SYDVKM. Trimming took off 4 bases at V and 1 base at J, with 23 bases between the two ends.

The rearrangement uses TRBV7-2 and TRBJ2-7; D unclear. The germline V gene encodes CDR1 SGHTA and CDR2 FQGNSA. This CDR3 contains 15 residues. V shed 5 bases and J shed 3 bases, with 17 bases lying between them. The CDR3 loop reads CASSQQPDGNYEQYF. DNA for the CDR3: TGTGCCAGCAGCCAACAACCGGACGGTAACTACGAGCAGTACTTC.

For the CDR3, the DNA is TGTGCCAGCAGTTACCAACCGGGAAACATGGAGACCCAGTACTTC. Protein: CASSYQPGNMETQYF. The rearrangement links TRBV6-5 to TRBJ2-5; possible D gene TRBD2, 5 bases. V lost 2 bases to trimming and J lost 5 bases, with 15 bases between them. The CDR3 has 15 residues. Per the germline V gene, CDR1 is MNHEY and CDR2 is SVGAGI.

This chain uses TRBV19 with TRBJ1-1; tentatively, D is TRBD1 (5 bases). Trimming removed 7 bases from V and 0 bases from J, with 21 bases in between. This CDR3 spans 17 amino acids. Germline V gene lookup returns CDR1 LNHDA and CDR2 SQIVND (reference sequence). Here the CDR3 reads CASTIHPGRIVNTEAFF. CDR3 nucleotide sequence: TGTGCCAGTACCATACACCCAGGGAGGATTGTGAACACTGAAGCTTTCTTT.

The gene calls are TRBV7-9 and TRBJ2-5; no clear D. V was shortened by 2 bases and J by 6 bases, with 13 bases between the two germline ends. In germline, CDR1 is SEHNR, CDR2 FQNEAQ (reference sequence). The CDR3 totals 14 residues. The CDR3: CASSLRPERKTQYF. Here the CDR3 DNA reads TGTGCCAGCAGCTTAAGGCCCGAACGAAAGACCCAGTACTTC.

Written as DNA, the CDR3 is TGTGCCAGCAGCTTAGTCGGTGACGGGGAGGAGACCCAGTACTTC. This translates into CASSLVGDGEETQYF. This rearrangement joins TRBV7-6 to TRBJ2-5; possibly TRBD2 for D (5 bases). Germline CDR1 reads SGHVS; CDR2 reads FNYEAQ. This CDR3 spans 15 amino acids. V was shortened by 1 base and J by 5 bases, with 14 bases between the two germline ends.

This chain uses TRBV19 with TRBJ2-1, with D uncertain. CDR1 and CDR2 from the germline V gene are LNHDA and SQIVND (reference sequence). V lost 4 bases and J lost 12, with 16 bases in between. CDR3 length: 13 amino acids. The CDR3 DNA sequence: TGTGCCAGTAGTACCAAAGGGCAATCCAGGCAGTTCTTC. This sequence encodes CASSTKGQSRQFF.

The rearrangement uses TRBV19 and TRBJ2-2, with D possibly TRBD2 on 6 matching bases. The CDR3 is made up of 16 amino acids. V gave up 4 bases and J gave up 1 base, with 13 bases separating them. Per the germline V gene, CDR1 is LNHDA and CDR2 is SQIVND (reference sequence). CDR3 coding DNA: TGTGCCAGTAGTAAGGAGGGAAGGAGGAACACCGGGGAGCTGTTTTTT. This translates into CASSKEGRRNTGELFF.

The V gene is TRBV6-1, the J gene TRBJ1-5; 8 bases align to TRBD1. Germline V gene data show CDR1 as MNHNS and CDR2 as SASEGT. V was pared by 7 bases and J by 7 bases, with 9 bases of the junction left unmatched. The CDR3 loop spans 14 amino acids. CDR3 nucleotides: TGTGCCAGCATCCGGACAGGGTACGACCAGCCCCAGCATTTT. This translates into CASIRTGYDQPQHF.

This rearrangement joins TRBV7-9 to TRBJ2-2; 8 nucleotides align to TRBD1. Trimming took 2 bases from V and 7 from J; bases not matched to a gene: 12. The CDR3 consists of 17 residues. Per the germline V gene, CDR1 is SEHNR and CDR2 is FQNEAQ (reference sequence). CDR3 in amino acids: CASSLLGTGTGGGELFF. CDR3 nucleotide sequence: TGTGCCAGCAGCTTATTGGGGACCGGGACAGGAGGCGGGGAGCTGTTTTTT.

This clone is termed medium-sized. The chain recombines TRBV7-9 with TRBJ2-7; D possibly corresponds to TRBD2 (6 bases). CDR3 size: 16 residues. V lost 3 bases, J lost 0 bases, and 15 bases lay in between. CDR1 and CDR2 (germline): SEHNR, FQNEAQ (reference sequence). In nucleotides, the CDR3 is TGTGCCAGCAGCTTTCTGGGGGGACGGAGCTCCTACGAGCAGTACTTC. This codes for CASSFLGGRSSYEQYF.

The chain carries TRBV28 and TRBJ1-5; no firm D call. This CDR3 contains 11 residues. The V end was cut by 4 bases, the J end by 6 bases, with 4 bases between. Germline lookup yields CDR1 MDHEN and CDR2 SYDVKM. The CDR3 reads CASSSTQPQHF. The CDR3 DNA reads TGTGCCAGCAGTTCTACTCAGCCCCAGCATTTT.

This chain joins TRBV19 and TRBJ1-5, with 10 positions matching TRBD1. Germline values: CDR1 LNHDA, CDR2 SQIVND (reference sequence). With 9 bases clipped from V and 6 bases from J, the junction kept 5 bases outside the gene matches. The CDR3 has 13 residues. CDR3 loop: CASWGQGTQPQHF. The DNA of the CDR3 is TGTGCCAGCTGGGGACAGGGGACTCAGCCCCAGCATTTT.

The rearrangement joins TRBV7-6 to TRBJ1-4; D is ambiguous. Trimming left V 4 bases short and J 0 bases short, with 12 bases between. Germline V lookup: CDR1 SGHVS, CDR2 FNYEAQ. This CDR3 is built from 16 residues. Here the CDR3 reads CASSSSHGATNEKLFF. In nucleotides, the CDR3 is TGTGCCAGCAGCTCTTCACACGGCGCAACTAATGAAAAACTGTTTTTT.

The chain combines TRBV5-1 with TRBJ2-1; perhaps TRBD2 as D (6 bases). The CDR3 runs to 11 residues. Deletions cut 3 bases from V and 14 bases from J, with 12 bases between. Germline V CDR1 and CDR2: SGHRS, YFSETQ. For the CDR3, the DNA is TGCGCCAGCAGCTACCTCGGGGAGGAGTTCTTC. This encodes CASSYLGEEFF.

The chain carries TRBV27 and TRBJ2-7, with D possibly TRBD1 on 5 matching bases. The CDR3 length is 13 residues. The germline V gene encodes CDR1 MNHEY and CDR2 SMNVEV (reference sequence). Trimming cost V 0 bases and J 5 bases, with 8 bases left between them. The CDR3 DNA is TGTGCCAGCAGTTTATCGTCAGGGAACGAGCAGTACTTC. It codes for CASSLSSGNEQYF.

The V call is TRBV28, the J call TRBJ1-2, with 7 positions matching TRBD1. V gave up 4 bases and J gave up 4 bases; unmatched junction bases: 6. Germline V gene data show CDR1 as MDHEN and CDR2 as SYDVKM. The CDR3 has 14 amino acids. The CDR3 nucleotides are TGTGCCAGCAGTTCAGGGGGGGACCTCTATGGCTACACCTTC. It translates to CASSSGGDLYGYTF.

The chain is built from TRBV7-3 and TRBJ2-2, with D possibly matching TRBD2 (5 bases). The length of the CDR3 is 13 residues. Looked up from germline, CDR1 is SGHTA and CDR2 is FQGTGA. Trimming stripped 5 bases from V and 6 bases from J, with 10 bases between. The CDR3 DNA reads TGTGCCAGCAGCCTTAAGGGAGCCGGGGAGCTGTTTTTT. Its translation: CASSLKGAGELFF.

The rearrangement joins TRBV28 to TRBJ2-7, with 9 bases aligning to TRBD1. Germline V CDR1 and CDR2: MDHEN, SYDVKM. The CDR3 sequence is 15 residues long. The V segment lost 5 bases and the J segment 3 bases; nucleotides outside the gene matches: 8. The CDR3 nucleotides read TGTGCCAGCAGTCCATCCGGGACAGGGAACTACGAGCAGTACTTC. As protein: CASSPSGTGNYEQYF.

The genes are TRBV25-1 and TRBJ2-2; TRBD1 might be the D (6 bases). CDR1 is MGHDK and CDR2 is SYGVNS in the germline V gene. The CDR3 consists of 16 residues. The ends were cut back, 3 bases at V and 3 bases at J, with 14 bases in the middle. CDR3 protein: CASSDLDSGYTGELFF. In DNA form, the CDR3 reads TGTGCCAGCAGTGATTTGGACAGCGGTTACACCGGGGAGCTGTTTTTT. The full variable domain, completed using reference TRBV25-1 and TRBJ2-2, is EADIYQTPRYLVIGTGKKITLECSQTMGHDKMYWYQQDPGMELHLIHYSYGVNSTEKGDLSSESTVSRIRTEHFPLTLESARPSHTSQYLCASSDLDSGYTGELFFGEGSRLTVL.

The chain uses TRBV15 and TRBJ2-2; D is unclear. The germline V gene encodes CDR1 LNHNV and CDR2 YYDKDF (reference sequence). This CDR3 region has 16 residues. Trimming removed 0 bases at V and 6 bases at J, with 14 bases between. CDR3 sequence (DNA): TGTGCCACCAGCAGAGAGCCCCTACCGGGTCCCGGGGAGCTGTTTTTT. Protein product: CATSREPLPGPGELFF.

The gene calls are TRBV28 and TRBJ2-2, with D perhaps TRBD2 (5 bases). V lost 3 bases to trimming and J lost 3 bases, with 17 bases between them. The CDR3 has 17 residues. Germline CDR1 is MDHEN and CDR2 is SYDVKM. The CDR3 sequence is CASSFTWEITYTGELFF. CDR3 in DNA: TGTGCCAGCAGTTTTACGTGGGAGATTACGTACACCGGGGAGCTGTTTTTT.

The chain is built from TRBV18 and TRBJ2-1, with 8 positions matching TRBD2. V lost 2 bases to trimming and J lost 0 bases; unmatched junction nucleotides: 3. The CDR3 is 16 amino acids. CDR1 is KGHSH, CDR2 LQKENI, per germline. This CDR3 reads CASSPVAGPSYNEQFF. The CDR3 nucleotides are TGTGCCAGCTCACCAGTAGCGGGACCCTCCTACAATGAGCAGTTCTTC.

This chain connects TRBV9 to TRBJ2-7; D ambiguous. The ends were cut back, 0 bases at V and 4 bases at J, with 2 bases in the middle. This CDR3 has 11 residues. The germline V gene encodes CDR1 SGDLS and CDR2 YYNGEE. CDR3 DNA sequence: TGTGCCAGCAGCGTAGATTACGAGCAGTACTTC. This gives the protein CASSVDYEQYF.

This chain's CDR3 is CASSNTGTSSYNEQFF. CDR3 nucleotides: TGTGCCAGCAGCAATACCGGGACTAGCTCCTACAATGAGCAGTTCTTC. V usage is TRBV7-2 and J usage is TRBJ2-1; the match to TRBD2 covers 8 bases. This CDR3 is built from 16 residues. Trimming removed 5 bases from V and 0 bases from J; junction bases left unmatched: 6. Germline V gives CDR1 SGHTA, CDR2 FQGNSA.

This clone was found once. The chain joins TRBV7-9 to TRBJ1-2; D is possibly TRBD1 (5 bases). Looked up from germline, CDR1 is SEHNR and CDR2 is FQNEAQ (reference sequence). Trimming took 5 bases from V and 5 from J, leaving 12 bases between them. CDR3 length equals 13 residues. The CDR3 here is CASSGALAYGYTF. Here the CDR3 DNA reads TGTGCCAGCAGCGGGGCTTTGGCGTATGGCTACACCTTC.

This chain uses TRBV2 with TRBJ1-1; D gene uncertain. This CDR3 contains 15 residues. V lost 7 bases, J lost 1 base, and 16 bases lay in between. Per the germline V gene, CDR1 is SNHLY and CDR2 is FYNNEI. Here the CDR3 DNA reads TGTGCCAGCACCCGGGCGGTCGGGCCGAACACTGAAGCTTTCTTT. Its translation is CASTRAVGPNTEAFF.

The rearrangement uses TRBV4-3 and TRBJ2-4; TRBD2 is a possible D gene (6 bases). The germline CDR1 and CDR2 sequences are LGHNA and YSLEER. V was shortened by 0 bases and J by 5 bases, with 20 bases between the two germline ends. The CDR3 covers 18 residues. Here the CDR3 DNA reads TGCGCCAGCAGCCAAGAGATAGCGGATAGCCTACCAGAAAACATTCAGTACTTC. Translating gives CASSQEIADSLPENIQYF.